This T cell receptor beta chain was identified during a study of blood T cell repertoires in COVID-19. Method: immunoSEQ multiplex PCR; TCRdb's copy keeps in-frame clones and lacks some. The sample has around 150,000 clones; roughly 80% are singletons. V dropped 6 bases and J dropped 2 bases, with 14 bases sitting between them. CDR1 SNHLY and CDR2 FYNNEI come from the germline V gene. CDR3 length equals 14 residues. Ages ranged from about 18 to 89 years, with residence in some 25 US areas. Grouping used clinical history reported by participants in a survey and questionnaire. Two negative PCRs, clearance, or symptom resolution characterized the recovered Cohort 3 donors.

The chain is built from TRBV2 and TRBJ2-7; D gene unclear. The sequenced material came from PBMCs or T cells enriched from blood (not recorded which). The receptor's source is a woman in her sixties or seventies who had recovered from COVID-19. The DNA for the CDR3 is TGTGCCAGCAGCGTCACCCCCGGTGCCTACGAGCAGTACTTC. Its protein product is CASSVTPGAYEQYF.